The 4 T cell receptor beta chains listed next were all sequenced from one sample in a study of blood T cells in healthy people across ages. Primed by a sample-barcoded 5' primer and a J-beta primer mix, a second PCR proceeded for about 6 to 12 cycles. In TCRdb, the 5' RACE reads were re-called with MiXCR into one record per CDR3 protein. The table lists some 1.4 million distinct CDR3 sequences, roughly 40% of them singletons. Specimen: blood. These receptors were obtained from a woman under 30 in good health.

The J gene is TRBJ2-3, the V gene TRBV7-2; TRBD2 agrees at 7 bases. V shed 6 bases and J 0 bases; nucleotides not matched to a gene: 15. CDR3 size: 18 residues. Germline CDR1 SGHTA, CDR2 FQGNSA. In DNA, the CDR3 is TGTGCCAGCAGTCTTGGTTTTCGGCGGGAGTATAGCACAGATACGCAGTATTTT. Translated: CASSLGFRREYSTDTQYF.

This clonotype occurred a few times. Sequence at one end of the junction differs from germline and may be a read error. CDR3 bases: TGCGCCTGCAGCTTGGGACATCCTGCTCAAGAGACCCAGTACTTC. Its translation is CACSLGHPAQETQYF. The rearrangement links TRBV5-1 to TRBJ2-5, with D perhaps matching TRBD1 (6 bases). CDR1 SGHRS and CDR2 YFSETQ come from the germline V gene. This CDR3 has 15 residues.

This clonotype was counted a few times. This chain links TRBV12-3 or TRBV12-4 with TRBJ2-5, with D hard to call. The V and J ends lost 6 bases and 6 bases respectively, with 17 bases between them. The CDR3 loop spans 14 amino acids. The CDR3 region is CASSPSGPLQTQYF. CDR3 coding DNA: TGTGCCAGCAGCCCGTCCGGGCCCCTACAGACCCAGTACTTC.

This clonotype was counted between two and nine times. The rearrangement joins TRBV14 to TRBJ1-2, with D maybe TRBD1 (5 bases). The CDR3 sequence is 15 residues long. V was trimmed by 1 base and J by 0 bases, leaving 9 bases between them. CDR1 and CDR2 from the germline V gene are SGHDN and FVKESK. CDR3 protein: CASSQARGANYGYTF. CDR3 coding DNA: TGTGCCAGCAGCCAAGCAAGGGGAGCTAACTATGGCTACACCTTC.